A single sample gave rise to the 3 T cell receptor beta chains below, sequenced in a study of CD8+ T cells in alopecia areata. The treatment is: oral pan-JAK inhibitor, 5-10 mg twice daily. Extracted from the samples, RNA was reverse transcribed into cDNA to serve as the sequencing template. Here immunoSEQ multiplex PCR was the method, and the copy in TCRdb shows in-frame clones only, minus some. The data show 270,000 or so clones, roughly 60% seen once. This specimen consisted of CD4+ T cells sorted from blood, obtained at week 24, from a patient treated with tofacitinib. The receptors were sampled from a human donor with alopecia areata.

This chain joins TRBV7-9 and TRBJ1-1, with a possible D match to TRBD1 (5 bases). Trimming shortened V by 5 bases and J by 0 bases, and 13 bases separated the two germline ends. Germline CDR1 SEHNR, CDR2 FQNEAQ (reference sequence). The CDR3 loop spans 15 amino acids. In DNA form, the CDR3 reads TGTGCCAGCAGCCTGGGGCCGTCGGTGAACACTGAAGCTTTCTTT. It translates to CASSLGPSVNTEAFF.

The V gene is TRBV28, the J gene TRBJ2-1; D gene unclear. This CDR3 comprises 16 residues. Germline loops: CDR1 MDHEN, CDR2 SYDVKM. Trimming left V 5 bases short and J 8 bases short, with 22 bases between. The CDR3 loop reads CASSLPLLTAHDEQFF. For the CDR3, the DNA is TGTGCCAGCAGTCTCCCCCTTCTTACAGCCCACGATGAGCAGTTCTTC.

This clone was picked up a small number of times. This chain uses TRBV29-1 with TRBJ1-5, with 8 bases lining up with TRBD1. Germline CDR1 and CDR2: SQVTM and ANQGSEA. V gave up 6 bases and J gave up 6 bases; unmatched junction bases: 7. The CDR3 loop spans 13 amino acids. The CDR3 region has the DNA TGCAGCGTATCAGGGGGCGTGGGTCAGCCCCAGCATTTT. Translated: CSVSGGVGQPQHF.